This paragraph reports one T cell receptor (beta chain). It was with random hexamers that roughly 0.5 to 1 ug RNA was reverse transcribed. One entry per CDR3 protein, called by TCRdb with MiXCR from the immunoSEQ multiplex PCR reads. The sample carries 400,000 to 550,000 distinct CDR3 sequences, 75% to 90% recorded once. The data belong to a study of CD8 T cells in Susac syndrome. This clonotype was sampled from a human donor with multiple sclerosis. The sample consisted of CD8+ T cells from PBMCs.

The CDR3 region is CSVDGYHTGELFF. CDR3 in DNA: TGCAGCGTTGATGGCTATCACACCGGGGAGCTGTTTTTT. The J gene is TRBJ2-2, the V gene TRBV29-1; D not resolved. Germline V gene lookup returns CDR1 SQVTM and CDR2 ANQGSEA. V was trimmed by 3 bases and J by 3 bases, leaving 8 bases between them. This CDR3 has 13 residues.